A single sample is the source of the 24 T cell receptor beta chains below, sequenced in a study of cytomegalovirus exposure and HLA in healthy donors. The PCR employed 60 Vbeta primers together with 13 Jbeta primers. Assay: immunoSEQ multiplex PCR; the TCRdb copy retains only in-frame clones and omits some. The sample includes about 91,000 clones, around 80% of them seen just once. What was sequenced was PBMCs. The receptors originated from a male donor in good health and CMV-seropositive.

The chain employs TRBV5-4 and TRBJ2-7; D may be TRBD1 (5 bases). The CDR3 is made up of 14 amino acids. CDR1 is SGHNT, CDR2 YYREEE, per germline (reference sequence). V lost 0 bases to trimming and J lost 2 bases, with 9 bases between them. This CDR3 is CASSLDLRAYEQYF. CDR3 in DNA: TGTGCCAGCAGCTTGGATCTCAGGGCCTACGAGCAGTACTTC.

The sample holds one count of this clone. The CDR3: CASSPARGDDEQFF. The CDR3 coding sequence is TGTGCCAGCAGCCCCGCCCGGGGGGATGATGAGCAGTTCTTC. The chain has TRBV7-9 and TRBJ2-1; 7 nucleotides match TRBD2. The CDR3 runs to 14 residues. Germline V gene data show CDR1 as SEHNR and CDR2 as FQNEAQ (reference sequence). Unmatched junction bases numbered 9, after V lost 5 bases and J lost 8 bases. The full variable domain, completed using reference TRBV7-9 and TRBJ2-1, is DTGVSQNPRHKITKRGQNVTFRCDPISEHNRLYWYRQTLGQGPEFLTYFQNEAQLEKSRLLSDRFSAERPKGSFSTLEIQRTEQGDSAMYLCASSPARGDDEQFFGPGTRLTVL.

The V call is TRBV7-6, the J call TRBJ1-4, with D unclear. The CDR3 is 15 residues long. Trimming pared 4 bases from V and 3 bases from J, leaving 12 bases between. Germline V gene sequence: CDR1 SGHVS, CDR2 FNYEAQ. CDR3 DNA: TGTGCCAGCAGCTCGCGGGAAGGAGCTAATGAAAAACTGTTTTTT. This sequence encodes CASSSREGANEKLFF.

This clone was seen only once. The J gene is TRBJ1-4, the V gene TRBV5-1; possible D gene TRBD1, 5 bases. Germline V gives CDR1 SGHRS, CDR2 YFSETQ. The CDR3 spans 15 residues. Trimming took off 0 bases at V and 10 bases at J, with 16 bases between the two ends. The CDR3 coding sequence is TGCGCCAGCAGCTTGGCCGGGGGTGGGGCTGCAAAACTGTTTTTT. Its protein is CASSLAGGGAAKLFF.

Many counts were recorded for this clone. The chain combines TRBV28 with TRBJ2-7; TRBD2 matches 9 bases. CDR3 length equals 14 residues. V was pared by 2 bases and J by 1 base, with 0 bases of the junction left unmatched. Germline V gene lookup returns CDR1 MDHEN and CDR2 SYDVKM. As DNA, the CDR3 is TGTGCCAGCAGTTTAAGCGGGGGGTCCTACGAGCAGTACTTC. This codes for CASSLSGGSYEQYF. Looking up the rest from reference TRBV28 and TRBJ2-7 gives the full variable domain: DVKVTQSSRYLVKRTGEKVFLECVQDMDHENMFWYRQDPGLGLRLIYFSYDVKMKEKGDIPEGYSVSREKKERFSLILESASTNQTSMYLCASSLSGGSYEQYFGPGTRLTVT.

V is TRBV10-2 and J is TRBJ1-5; a possible D gene is TRBD1 (6 bases). This CDR3 has 17 residues. Looked up from germline, CDR1 is WSHSY and CDR2 is SAAADI. V was clipped by 3 bases and J by 1 base, with 16 bases between them. CDR3 protein: CASSDPQGLLSNQPQHF. DNA for the CDR3: TGCGCCAGCAGTGATCCGCAGGGGTTGTTGAGCAATCAGCCCCAGCATTTT.

As DNA, the CDR3 is TGTGCCAGTAGCCCCCCAGGACTCGGCTATGGCTACACCTTC. Protein product: CASSPPGLGYGYTF. The chain couples TRBV19 to TRBJ1-2; D not resolved. V lost 6 bases to trimming and J lost 4 bases, with 15 bases between them. The germline V gene encodes CDR1 LNHDA and CDR2 SQIVND (reference sequence). The CDR3 totals 14 residues.

This clone was seen a single time. This sequence joins TRBV18 and TRBJ2-7, with 7 positions matching TRBD1. Germline V lookup: CDR1 KGHSH, CDR2 LQKENI. CDR3 length: 13 amino acids. With V trimmed by 3 bases and J by 1 base, 0 bases remained unmatched. CDR3 residues: CASSPGQSYEQYF. Here the CDR3 DNA reads TGTGCCAGCTCACCGGGACAGTCCTACGAGCAGTACTTC. Using reference TRBV18 and TRBJ2-7 for the parts outside the CDR3, the full variable domain is NAGVMQNPRHLVRRRGQEARLRCSPMKGHSHVYWYRQLPEEGLKFMVYLQKENIIDESGMPKERFSAEFPKEGPSILRIQQVVRGDSAAYFCASSPGQSYEQYFGPGTRLTVT.

The chain links TRBV2 to TRBJ2-1, with 7 bases lining up with TRBD2. The germline V gene encodes CDR1 SNHLY and CDR2 FYNNEI. Losses at the gene ends were 4 bases for V and 8 bases for J; bases not matched to a gene: 2. CDR3 length: 12 residues. The CDR3 loop reads CASSGSGDEQFF. The DNA for the CDR3 is TGTGCCAGCAGTGGGAGCGGGGATGAGCAGTTCTTC.

The V gene is TRBV10-2, the J gene TRBJ1-4; the D gene is possibly TRBD1 (5 bases). V was cut by 6 bases and J by 0 bases, with 11 bases left in between. In germline, CDR1 is WSHSY, CDR2 SAAADI. CDR3 length: 15 residues. The CDR3 reads CASSLTGATNEKLFF. The CDR3 DNA reads TGCGCCAGCAGCTTAACAGGCGCAACTAATGAAAAACTGTTTTTT.

V is TRBV6-5 and J is TRBJ1-1; perhaps TRBD1 as D (5 bases). Germline CDR1 MNHEY, CDR2 SVGAGI. Trimming shortened V by 0 bases and J by 1 base, and 9 bases separated the two germline ends. The CDR3 has 15 residues. The CDR3 protein is CASSYSGGPNTEAFF. DNA for the CDR3: TGTGCCAGCAGTTACTCGGGGGGTCCGAACACTGAAGCTTTCTTT.

The chain has TRBV5-1 and TRBJ2-5; 7 nucleotides align to TRBD2. V dropped 0 bases and J dropped 5; count of bases not matched to a gene: 10. The CDR3 loop spans 16 amino acids. Germline lookup yields CDR1 SGHRS and CDR2 YFSETQ. CDR3 nucleotide sequence: TGCGCCAGCAGCTTGGTGGAAGCGGGGCGTCGGGAGACCCAGTACTTC. Its protein product is CASSLVEAGRRETQYF.

The rearrangement joins TRBV4-1 to TRBJ2-2, with 7 bases that match TRBD2. The germline CDR1 and CDR2 sequences are MGHRA and YSYEKL. The CDR3 extends over 17 amino acids. V trimming: 0 bases; J trimming: 3 bases; junction bases outside the gene matches: 7. The CDR3 sequence is CASSQEGLAADTGELFF. CDR3 bases: TGCGCCAGCAGCCAAGAAGGGCTAGCGGCAGACACCGGGGAGCTGTTTTTT.

The chain links TRBV7-9 to TRBJ2-1, with D unresolved. Germline lookup yields CDR1 SEHNR and CDR2 FQNEAQ (reference sequence). This CDR3 is 9 amino acids long. The V end was cut by 5 bases, the J end by 15 bases, with 8 bases between. CDR3 amino acids: CASSKGGFF. The CDR3 DNA follows: TGTGCCAGCAGCAAAGGCGGGTTCTTC.

Remarks on this clone: Other DNA sequences in the sample encode the same CDR3. The CDR3: CASSSRLAGADTQYF. The CDR3 nucleotides read TGTGCCAGCAGTTCCAGACTAGCGGGGGCGGATACGCAGTATTTT. The chain has TRBV6-5 and TRBJ2-3, with TRBD2 identical over 12 bases. J gave up 6 bases and V 4 bases, and 5 bases lay outside the gene matches. Germline CDR1 is MNHEY and CDR2 is SVGAGI. This CDR3 spans 15 amino acids.

The chain carries TRBV5-1 and TRBJ2-2; 11 nucleotides match TRBD1. The V gene end was trimmed by 2 bases and the J gene end by 7 bases; junction bases not matched to a gene: 7. Germline V CDR1 and CDR2: SGHRS, YFSETQ. The CDR3 spans 16 residues. The CDR3 nucleotides are TGCGCCAGCAGCTTCAGGACAGGGGGCGCGGGCGGGGAGCTGTTTTTT. Amino acid sequence: CASSFRTGGAGGELFF.

This clone was seen only once. This chain links TRBV19 with TRBJ2-3; no firm D call. The CDR3 has 16 amino acids. CDR1 LNHDA and CDR2 SQIVND come from the germline V gene (reference sequence). The ends were cut back, 5 bases at V and 1 base at J, with 16 bases in the middle. The CDR3 DNA is TGTGCCAGTAGTGTCTCAGGTGTCGTAGGCACAGATACGCAGTATTTT. This codes for CASSVSGVVGTDTQYF.

V gene TRBV27 combines with J gene TRBJ2-7; TRBD1 agrees at 9 bases. Germline CDR1 reads MNHEY; CDR2 reads SMNVEV (reference sequence). This CDR3 spans 15 amino acids. The V gene end was trimmed by 2 bases and the J gene end by 2 bases; junction bases not matched to a gene: 4. The CDR3 DNA reads as TGTGCCAGCAGTTTAACGGGACAGGGAACCTACGAGCAGTACTTC. This encodes CASSLTGQGTYEQYF.

This clone was counted once. The V and J genes are TRBV7-9 and TRBJ2-7; TRBD2 agrees at 12 bases. The J segment lost 9 bases and the V segment lost 5 bases, leaving 11 bases of the junction unmatched. The CDR3 length is 15 residues. Germline-derived CDR1 and CDR2 are SEHNR and FQNEAQ (reference sequence). The CDR3 loop reads CASSPRTSGEITQYF. CDR3 coding DNA: TGTGCCAGCAGCCCCAGGACTAGCGGGGAAATAACGCAGTACTTC.

This chain connects TRBV2 to TRBJ2-5; weak D call: TRBD1 (5 bases). Per germline, CDR1 SNHLY and CDR2 FYNNEI. This CDR3 spans 13 amino acids. Between the trimmed V and J ends, which lost 7 bases and 3 bases, there was a span of 12 bases. CDR3 nucleotides: TGTGCCAGCACCCAGGACATGGAAGAGACCCAGTACTTC. Translation gives CASTQDMEETQYF.

The chain uses TRBV30 and TRBJ2-3; D is ambiguous. CDR1 GTSNPN and CDR2 SVGIG come from the germline V gene (reference sequence). Trimming took off 5 bases at V and 2 bases at J, with 14 bases between the two ends. The CDR3 runs to 14 residues. CDR3 coding DNA: TGTGCCTGGTCCAGGCTGGTGATCACAGATACGCAGTATTTT. Amino acids: CAWSRLVITDTQYF.

This clone was observed a handful of times. The genes are TRBV2 and TRBJ1-1, with D maybe TRBD1 (5 bases). CDR1 is SNHLY, CDR2 FYNNEI, per germline. V lost 10 bases, J lost 2 bases, and 11 bases lay in between. CDR3 size: 12 residues. This CDR3 is CATGQGNTEAFF. In DNA, the CDR3 is TGTGCCACCGGTCAGGGTAACACTGAAGCTTTCTTT.

This CDR3 is CASRPGQGRYEQYF. The CDR3 region has the DNA TGTGCCAGCAGGCCGGGACAGGGTAGGTACGAGCAGTACTTC. The rearrangement uses TRBV2 and TRBJ2-7; TRBD1 agrees at 9 bases. The CDR3 consists of 14 residues. The germline gives CDR1 SNHLY, CDR2 FYNNEI. J gave up 4 bases and V 6 bases, and 7 bases lay outside the gene matches.

This rearrangement joins TRBV19 to TRBJ1-2; 8 bases fit TRBD1. After removal of 7 bases from V and 4 bases from J, the junction contained 2 bases not matched to a gene. CDR1 LNHDA and CDR2 SQIVND come from the germline V gene (reference sequence). The CDR3 length is 12 residues. This chain's CDR3 is CASMTGAYGYTF. CDR3 DNA sequence: TGTGCCAGTATGACAGGGGCCTATGGCTACACCTTC.